These 9 T cell receptor beta chains were sequenced from one sample in a study of T cells in Graves' hyperthyroidism and ophthalmopathy. Regions amplified from RNA transcripts were the TCR beta CDR3 regions. HTBI primers were employed in a first-round RT-PCR of the TCR CDR3. TCRdb reprocessed the multiplex PCR reads via MiXCR and lists one record per CDR3 protein. The sample includes 490,000 or so distinct CDR3 sequences, 40% to 50% of them seen just once. What was sequenced was peripheral blood or thyroid tissue (not recorded which). The receptors derive from an adult woman with Graves' disease, either hyperthyroidism or ophthalmopathy (not recorded which).

The V and J genes are TRBV7-2 and TRBJ1-6; no reliable D call. V was trimmed by 5 bases and J by 7 bases, leaving 15 bases between them. Germline CDR1 SGHTA, CDR2 FQGNSA. The CDR3 has 15 amino acids. This chain's CDR3 is CASSPVAGRNSPLHF. CDR3 bases: TGTGCCAGCAGCCCCGTCGCAGGCCGGAATTCACCCCTCCACTTT.

The chain links TRBV2 to TRBJ2-7; D may be TRBD2 (5 bases). Germline lookup yields CDR1 SNHLY and CDR2 FYNNEI. The V gene lost 6 bases and the J gene lost 3 bases, with 9 bases spanning the gap. The length of the CDR3 is 12 residues. Here the CDR3 reads CASRALVYEQYF. The DNA of the CDR3 is TGTGCCAGCAGAGCACTAGTCTACGAGCAGTACTTC.

Many counts were recorded for this clonotype. The V call is TRBV7-9, the J call TRBJ2-7; D is uncertain. The V gene's germline CDR1 is SEHNR and CDR2 FQNEAQ (reference sequence). Trimming left V 0 bases short and J 4 bases short, with 4 bases between. The length of the CDR3 is 12 residues. CDR3 loop: CASSLAHYEQYF. In nucleotides, the CDR3 is TGTGCCAGCAGCTTAGCGCATTACGAGCAGTACTTC.

The DNA for the CDR3 is TGTGCCACCAGCAGAGACTTTGCAGGGGGTGAGTTCTACGAGCAGTACTTC. Protein sequence: CATSRDFAGGEFYEQYF. The rearrangement joins TRBV15 to TRBJ2-7; TRBD1 matches at 7 bases. The CDR3 spans 17 residues. Germline loops: CDR1 LNHNV, CDR2 YYDKDF (reference sequence). After removal of 0 bases from V and 3 bases from J, the junction contained 11 bases not matched to a gene. The full variable domain, in which reference TRBV15 and TRBJ2-7 provide the parts outside the CDR3, is DAMVIQNPRYQVTQFGKPVTLSCSQTLNHNVMYWYQQKSSQAPKLLFHYYDKDFNNEADTPDNFQSRRPNTSFCFLDIRSPGLGDTAMYLCATSRDFAGGEFYEQYFGPGTRLTVT.

The genes are TRBV25-1 and TRBJ1-6; no firm D call. The CDR3 consists of 15 residues. CDR1 is MGHDK and CDR2 is SYGVNS in the germline V gene. The germline V and J ends were trimmed by 4 bases and 6 bases, with 13 bases remaining between them. CDR3 coding DNA: TGTGCCAGCAGTGCACCGCCCGAGGGTAATTCACCCCTCCACTTT. Protein product: CASSAPPEGNSPLHF.

The chain's CDR3 is CSAVSGSYGGETQYF. In nucleotides, the CDR3 is TGCAGTGCTGTTAGCGGGAGTTATGGCGGGGAGACCCAGTACTTC. The chain joins TRBV20-1 to TRBJ2-5; the match to TRBD2 covers 9 bases. V shed 5 bases and J 5 bases; nucleotides not matched to a gene: 12. The V gene's germline CDR1 is DFQATT and CDR2 SNEGSKA (reference sequence). This CDR3 has 15 residues.

This rearrangement joins TRBV20-1 to TRBJ2-7; D remains unclear. Germline V gene lookup returns CDR1 DFQATT and CDR2 SNEGSKA (reference sequence). Trimming removed 3 bases from V and 2 bases from J, with 11 bases in between. This CDR3 contains 13 residues. CDR3 residues: CSASVSTTYEQYF. CDR3 sequence (DNA): TGCAGTGCTAGCGTCTCGACAACCTACGAGCAGTACTTC.

The rearrangement joins TRBV7-2 to TRBJ1-2, with 8 bases that match TRBD1. CDR1 and CDR2 from the germline V gene are SGHTA and FQGNSA. This CDR3 is built from 13 residues. With 5 bases clipped from V and 4 bases from J, the junction kept 3 bases outside the gene matches. CDR3 protein: CASSRQGIYGYTF. The CDR3 coding sequence is TGTGCCAGCAGCCGACAGGGGATCTATGGCTACACCTTC.

This clonotype was seen only a few times. The CDR3 region is CASLGRGYTF. The DNA for the CDR3 is TGTGCCAGCCTAGGGCGTGGCTACACCTTC. The J gene is TRBJ1-2, the V gene TRBV2; no definite D call. V was pared by 8 bases and J by 7 bases, with 8 bases between. Germline CDR1 reads SNHLY; CDR2 reads FYNNEI. The CDR3 sequence is 10 residues long.